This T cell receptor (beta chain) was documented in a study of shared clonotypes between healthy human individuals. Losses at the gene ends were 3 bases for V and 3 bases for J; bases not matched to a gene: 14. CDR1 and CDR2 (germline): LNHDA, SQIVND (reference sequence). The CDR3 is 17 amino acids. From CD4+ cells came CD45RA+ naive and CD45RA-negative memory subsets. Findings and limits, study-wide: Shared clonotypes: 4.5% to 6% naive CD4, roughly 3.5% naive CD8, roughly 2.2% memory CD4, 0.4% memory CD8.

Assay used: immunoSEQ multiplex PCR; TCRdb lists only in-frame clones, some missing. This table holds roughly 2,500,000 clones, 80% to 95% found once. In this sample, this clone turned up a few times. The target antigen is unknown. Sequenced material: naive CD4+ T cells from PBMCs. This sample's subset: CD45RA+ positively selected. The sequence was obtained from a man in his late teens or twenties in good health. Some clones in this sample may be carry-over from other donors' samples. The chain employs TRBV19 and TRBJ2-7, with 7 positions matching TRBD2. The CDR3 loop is CASSIRAGDGRIYEQYF. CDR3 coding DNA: TGTGCCAGTAGTATCAGGGCGGGAGACGGGAGGATCTACGAGCAGTACTTC.